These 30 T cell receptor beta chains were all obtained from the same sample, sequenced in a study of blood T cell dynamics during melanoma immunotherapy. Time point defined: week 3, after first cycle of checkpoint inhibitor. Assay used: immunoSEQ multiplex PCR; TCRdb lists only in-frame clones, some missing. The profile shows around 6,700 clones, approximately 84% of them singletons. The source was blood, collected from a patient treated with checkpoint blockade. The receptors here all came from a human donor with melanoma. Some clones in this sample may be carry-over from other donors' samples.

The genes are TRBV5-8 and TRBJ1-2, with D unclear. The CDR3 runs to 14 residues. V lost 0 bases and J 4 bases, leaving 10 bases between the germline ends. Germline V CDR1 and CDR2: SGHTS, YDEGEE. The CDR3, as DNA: TGTGCCAGCAGCTTGGTATCAGGCGTCTATGGCTACACCTTC. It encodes CASSLVSGVYGYTF.

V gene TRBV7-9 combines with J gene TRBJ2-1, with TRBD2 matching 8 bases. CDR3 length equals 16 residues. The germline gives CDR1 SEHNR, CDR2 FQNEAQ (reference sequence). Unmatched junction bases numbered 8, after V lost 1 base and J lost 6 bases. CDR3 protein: CASSLGGGPASNEQFF. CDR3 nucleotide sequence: TGTGCCAGCAGCTTAGGCGGGGGGCCTGCATCCAATGAGCAGTTCTTC.

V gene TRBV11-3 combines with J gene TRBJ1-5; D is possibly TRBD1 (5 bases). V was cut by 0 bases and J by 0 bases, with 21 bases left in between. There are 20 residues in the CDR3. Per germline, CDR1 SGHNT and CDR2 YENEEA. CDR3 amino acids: CASSLDAPGTIVCSNQPQHF. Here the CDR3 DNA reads TGTGCCAGCAGCTTAGATGCCCCCGGGACCATCGTTTGTAGCAATCAGCCCCAGCATTTT.

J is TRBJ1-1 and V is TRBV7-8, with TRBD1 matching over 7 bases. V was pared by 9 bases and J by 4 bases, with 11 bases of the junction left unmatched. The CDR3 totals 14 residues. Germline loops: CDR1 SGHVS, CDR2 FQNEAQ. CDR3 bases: TGTGCCAGTTCAAACAGGGGTGGGAGCACTGAAGCTTTCTTT. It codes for CASSNRGGSTEAFF.

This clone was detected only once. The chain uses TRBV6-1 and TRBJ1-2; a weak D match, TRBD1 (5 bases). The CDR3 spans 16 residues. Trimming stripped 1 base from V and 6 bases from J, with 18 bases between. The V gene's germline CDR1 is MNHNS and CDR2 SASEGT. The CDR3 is CASSEVTADFQNGYTF. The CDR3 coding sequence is TGTGCCAGCAGTGAAGTGACAGCCGACTTCCAAAATGGCTACACCTTC.

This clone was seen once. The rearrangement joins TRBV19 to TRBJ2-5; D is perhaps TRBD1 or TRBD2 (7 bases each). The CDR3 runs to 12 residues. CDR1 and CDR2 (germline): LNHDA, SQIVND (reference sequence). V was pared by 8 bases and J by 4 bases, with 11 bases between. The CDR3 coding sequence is TGTGCCAGTCAGGGGGGGGGAGAGACCCAGTACTTC. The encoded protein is CASQGGGETQYF.

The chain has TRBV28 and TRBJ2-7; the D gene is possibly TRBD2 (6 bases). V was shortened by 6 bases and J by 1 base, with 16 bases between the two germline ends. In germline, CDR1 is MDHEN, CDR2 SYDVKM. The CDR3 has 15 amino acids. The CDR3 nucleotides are TGTGCCAGCAGAACTGGGACTGGAGGTTCCTACGAGCAGTACTTC. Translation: CASRTGTGGSYEQYF.

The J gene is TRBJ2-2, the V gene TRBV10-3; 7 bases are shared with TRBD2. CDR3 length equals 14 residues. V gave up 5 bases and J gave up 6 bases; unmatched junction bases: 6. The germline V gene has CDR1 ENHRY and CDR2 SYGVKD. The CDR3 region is CAISSGGTAGELFF. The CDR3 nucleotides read TGTGCCATCAGTTCGGGGGGTACGGCCGGGGAGCTGTTTTTT.

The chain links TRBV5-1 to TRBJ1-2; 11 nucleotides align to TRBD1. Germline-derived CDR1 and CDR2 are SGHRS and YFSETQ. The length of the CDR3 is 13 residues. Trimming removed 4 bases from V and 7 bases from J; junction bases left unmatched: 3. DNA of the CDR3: TGCGCCAGCAGCCCCGGACAGGGGGCTGGCTACACCTTC. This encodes CASSPGQGAGYTF.

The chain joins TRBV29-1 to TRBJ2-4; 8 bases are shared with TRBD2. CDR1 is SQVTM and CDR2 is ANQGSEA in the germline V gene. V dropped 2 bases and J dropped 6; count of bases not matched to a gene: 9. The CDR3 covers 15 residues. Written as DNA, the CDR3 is TGCAGCGTTGAATCGAGCGGGGGTCGGATAAACATTCAGTACTTC. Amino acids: CSVESSGGRINIQYF.

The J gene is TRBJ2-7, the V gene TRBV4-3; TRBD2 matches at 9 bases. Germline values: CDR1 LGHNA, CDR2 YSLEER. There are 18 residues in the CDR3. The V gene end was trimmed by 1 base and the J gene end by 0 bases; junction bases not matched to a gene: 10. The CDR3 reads CASSQAISGGFSSYEQYF. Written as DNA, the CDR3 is TGCGCCAGCAGCCAAGCAATTAGCGGGGGTTTTAGCTCCTACGAGCAGTACTTC.

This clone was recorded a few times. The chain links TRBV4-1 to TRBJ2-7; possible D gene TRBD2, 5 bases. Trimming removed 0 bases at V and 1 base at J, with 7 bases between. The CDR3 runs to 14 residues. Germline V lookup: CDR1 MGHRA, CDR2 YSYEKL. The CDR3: CASSQERDSYEQYF. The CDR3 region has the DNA TGCGCCAGCAGCCAAGAGAGGGATTCCTACGAGCAGTACTTC.

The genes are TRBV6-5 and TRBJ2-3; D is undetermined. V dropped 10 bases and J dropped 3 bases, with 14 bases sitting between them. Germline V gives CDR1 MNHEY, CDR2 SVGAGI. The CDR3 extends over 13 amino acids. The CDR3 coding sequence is TGTGCCACCCTGAGTAGGGTTACAGATACGCAGTATTTT. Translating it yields CATLSRVTDTQYF.

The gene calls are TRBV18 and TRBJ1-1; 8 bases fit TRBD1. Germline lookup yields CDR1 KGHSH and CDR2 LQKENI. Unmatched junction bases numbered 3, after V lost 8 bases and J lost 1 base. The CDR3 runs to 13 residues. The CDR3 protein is CASTDRANTEAFF. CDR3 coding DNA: TGTGCCAGCACGGACAGGGCGAACACTGAAGCTTTCTTT.

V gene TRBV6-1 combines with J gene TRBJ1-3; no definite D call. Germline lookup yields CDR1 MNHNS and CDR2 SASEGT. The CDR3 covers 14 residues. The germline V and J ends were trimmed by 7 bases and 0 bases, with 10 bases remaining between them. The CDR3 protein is CASKEVGSGNTIYF. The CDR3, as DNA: TGTGCCAGCAAGGAAGTGGGCTCTGGAAACACCATATATTTT.

The CDR3 loop reads CASSELGLAGGNTGELFF. The DNA for the CDR3 is TGTGCCAGCAGTGAACTGGGACTAGCGGGGGGTAACACCGGGGAGCTGTTTTTT. The chain combines TRBV2 with TRBJ2-2; 15 nucleotides agree with TRBD2. With V trimmed by 2 bases and J by 2 bases, 3 bases remained unmatched. The CDR3 runs 18 residues. Germline-derived CDR1 and CDR2 are SNHLY and FYNNEI.

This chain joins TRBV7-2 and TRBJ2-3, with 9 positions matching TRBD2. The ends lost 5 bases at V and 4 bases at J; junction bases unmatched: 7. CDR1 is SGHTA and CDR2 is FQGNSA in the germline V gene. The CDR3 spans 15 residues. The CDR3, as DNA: TGTGCCAGCAGCATTAGCGGGGGAGGCTCAGATACGCAGTATTTT. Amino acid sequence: CASSISGGGSDTQYF. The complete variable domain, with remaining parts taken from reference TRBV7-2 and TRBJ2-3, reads GAGVSQSPSNKVTEKGKDVELRCDPISGHTALYWYRQSLGQGLEFLIYFQGNSAPDKSGLPSDRFSAERTGGSVSTLTIQRTQQEDSAVYLCASSISGGGSDTQYFGPGTRLTVL.

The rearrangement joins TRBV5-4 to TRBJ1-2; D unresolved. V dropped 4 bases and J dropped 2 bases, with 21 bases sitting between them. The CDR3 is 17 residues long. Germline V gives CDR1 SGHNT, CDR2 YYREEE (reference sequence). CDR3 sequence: CASSPEPDVVANYGYTF. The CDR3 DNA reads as TGTGCCAGCAGCCCAGAGCCGGACGTGGTCGCCAACTATGGCTACACCTTC.

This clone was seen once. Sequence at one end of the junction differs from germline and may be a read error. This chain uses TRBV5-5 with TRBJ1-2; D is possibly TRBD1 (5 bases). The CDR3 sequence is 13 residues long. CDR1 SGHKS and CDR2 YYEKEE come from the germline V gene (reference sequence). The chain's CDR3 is CASSQEGNYGYTF. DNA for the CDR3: TGCGCCAGCAGCCAAGAGGGGAACTATGGCTACACCTTC.

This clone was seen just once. The chain's CDR3 is CASSLASGSYEQYF. The CDR3 nucleotides are TGTGCCAGCAGCTTAGCTTCGGGTTCCTACGAGCAGTACTTC. V usage is TRBV27 and J usage is TRBJ2-7, with D uncertain. Trimming cost V 6 bases and J 1 base, with 13 bases left between them. Per the germline V gene, CDR1 is MNHEY and CDR2 is SMNVEV (reference sequence). The length of the CDR3 is 14 residues.

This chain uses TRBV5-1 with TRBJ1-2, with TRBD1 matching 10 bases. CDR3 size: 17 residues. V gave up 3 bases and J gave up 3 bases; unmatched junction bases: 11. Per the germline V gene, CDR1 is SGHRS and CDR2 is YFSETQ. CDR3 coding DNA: TGCGCCAGCAGCTCCGCCGTTCCAGGGACAGGGGACTATGGCTACACCTTC. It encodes CASSSAVPGTGDYGYTF.

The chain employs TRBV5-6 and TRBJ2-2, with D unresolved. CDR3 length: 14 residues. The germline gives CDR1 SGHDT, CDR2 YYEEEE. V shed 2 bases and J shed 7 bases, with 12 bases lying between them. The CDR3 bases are TGTGCCAGCAGCTTCGACGTCGCCCTCGGGGAGCTGTTTTTT. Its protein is CASSFDVALGELFF.

The DNA of the CDR3 is TGTGCCAGCAGTGAGGGCCCTAGCACAGATACGCAGTATTTT. This gives the protein CASSEGPSTDTQYF. The chain has TRBV6-4 and TRBJ2-3, with no clear D. The CDR3 contains 14 residues. V was trimmed by 3 bases and J by 0 bases, leaving 7 bases between them. Per the germline V gene, CDR1 is MRHNA and CDR2 is SNTAGT.

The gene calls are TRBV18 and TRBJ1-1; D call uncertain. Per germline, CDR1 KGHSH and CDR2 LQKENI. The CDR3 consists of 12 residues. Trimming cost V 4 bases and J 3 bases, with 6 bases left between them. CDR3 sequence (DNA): TGTGCCAGCTCACGCTTAGACACTGAAGCTTTCTTT. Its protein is CASSRLDTEAFF.

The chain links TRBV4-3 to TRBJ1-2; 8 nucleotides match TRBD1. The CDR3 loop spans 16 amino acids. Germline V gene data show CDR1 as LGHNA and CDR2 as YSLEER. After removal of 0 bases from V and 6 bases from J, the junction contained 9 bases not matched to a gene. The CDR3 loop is CASSQDTQGARDGYTF. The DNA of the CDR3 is TGCGCCAGCAGCCAAGATACCCAGGGGGCGAGGGATGGCTACACCTTC.

The CDR3 spells CASSPLGYYGYTF. The CDR3 coding sequence is TGTGCCAGCAGCCCCCTGGGGTACTATGGCTACACCTTC. This chain joins TRBV11-1 and TRBJ1-2; no firm D call. Germline-derived CDR1 and CDR2 are SGHAT and FQDESV (reference sequence). Trimming left V 5 bases short and J 3 bases short, with 10 bases between. The CDR3 contains 13 residues.

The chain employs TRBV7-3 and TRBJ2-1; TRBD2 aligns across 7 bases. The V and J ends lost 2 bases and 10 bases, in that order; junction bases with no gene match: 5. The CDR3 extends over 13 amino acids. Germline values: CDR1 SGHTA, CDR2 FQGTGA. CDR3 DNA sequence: TGTGCCAGCAGCTTACAGACGGGGGGAGAGCAGTTCTTC. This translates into CASSLQTGGEQFF.

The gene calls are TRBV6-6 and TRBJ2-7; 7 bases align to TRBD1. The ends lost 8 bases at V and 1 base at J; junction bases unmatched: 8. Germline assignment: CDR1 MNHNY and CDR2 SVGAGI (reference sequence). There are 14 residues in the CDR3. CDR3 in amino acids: CASFRQGVSYEQYF. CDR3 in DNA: TGTGCCAGCTTTAGGCAGGGGGTATCCTACGAGCAGTACTTC.

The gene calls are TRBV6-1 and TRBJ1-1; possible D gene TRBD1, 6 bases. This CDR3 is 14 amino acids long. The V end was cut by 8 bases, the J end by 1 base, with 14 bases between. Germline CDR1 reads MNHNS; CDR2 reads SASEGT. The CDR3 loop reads CASEKGGANTEAFF. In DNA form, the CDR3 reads TGTGCCAGCGAAAAGGGGGGCGCGAACACTGAAGCTTTCTTT.

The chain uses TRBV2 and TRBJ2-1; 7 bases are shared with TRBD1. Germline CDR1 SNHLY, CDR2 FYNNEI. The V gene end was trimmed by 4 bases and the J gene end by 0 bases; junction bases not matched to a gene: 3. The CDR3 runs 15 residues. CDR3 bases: TGTGCCAGCAGTGGTCGGACAGGCTCCTACAATGAGCAGTTCTTC. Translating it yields CASSGRTGSYNEQFF.